This T cell receptor (beta chain) was sequenced for a study of Ad26.COV2.S vaccination and SARS-CoV-2 variants. Whole-study context: Donor had been placed in the Ad26.COV2.S arm of the COV1001 trial.

Data came from immunoSEQ multiplex PCR; TCRdb stores just in-frame clones and leaves some out. The sample lists 350,000 to 450,000 clones, around 83% seen once, with 3% to 4% in the top ten. On this clone itself: The target antigen is unknown.

Treatment: about 20 received Ad26.COV2.S at low or high dose, single or two shots; 5 received placebo; per-sample allocation not given. On day 63 after the first injection, vaccine and placebo recipients gave samples. Study-level results: Vaccine and placebo recipients had similar non-spike TCR breadth.

The sample was peripheral blood, taken in a trial of Ad26.COV2.S vaccine versus placebo. The source is a person between 18 and 59 years old who received the Ad26.COV2.S COVID-19 vaccine or a placebo.

Written as DNA, the CDR3 is TGTGCCAGCAGCTTTCGGGCGACCACAGATACGCAGTATTTT. This codes for CASSFRATTDTQYF. The chain couples TRBV5-4 to TRBJ2-3; D call uncertain. This CDR3 is built from 14 residues. The ends were cut back, 2 bases at V and 2 bases at J, with 9 bases in the middle. Germline values: CDR1 SGHNT, CDR2 YYREEE (reference sequence).